This entry concerns a single T cell receptor (beta chain). Its specificity is unknown. This record comes from a study of post-analysis software for immune sequencing data. Study-level information: Courses of disease covered relapsing-remitting, secondary progressive and progressive-relapsing multiple sclerosis.

This CDR3 is built from 12 residues. Trimming pared 10 bases from V and 5 bases from J, leaving 14 bases between. Germline CDR1 is MNHEY and CDR2 is SVGAGI. Presence of unique molecular identifiers characterized the TCR beta cDNA libraries. With roughly 0.85 to 11 million T cells as the source, about half a million cDNA molecules resulted. Via MiXCR, TCRdb re-called the PCR reads, giving one row per CDR3 protein. The repertoire consists of hundreds of thousands of distinct CDR3 sequences, with 30% occurring once and the leading ten covering around 0.56%. Overall study findings and caveats: Pronounced co-clustering by F measure was evident among identically batched samples. Those with multiple sclerosis, the patient group, showed significantly lower normalized Chao1 diversity than controls. A handful of TRBV segments were significantly more frequent in patients than in controls. TRBV5-6, TRBV5-1 and TRBV20-1 were among these segments.

The source material was blood. This clonotype was obtained from a girl aged 5-17 years with multiple sclerosis. The rearrangement links TRBV6-5 to TRBJ1-2; D is undetermined. Written as DNA, the CDR3 is TGTGCCACCGCACAGACCTCTTATGGCTACACCTTC. Translating it yields CATAQTSYGYTF.